A selection of T cell receptor beta chains follows, all from one sample in a study of T cells in Graves' hyperthyroidism and ophthalmopathy. TCRdb reanalysed the multiplex PCR reads using MiXCR and keeps one entry per CDR3 protein. This table holds 600,000 to 900,000 distinct CDR3 sequences, approximately 16% found once. Sequencing used blood. These receptors were taken from a man aged 18 to 30 with Graves' hyperthyroidism. Each CDR3 is given with its conserved first and last residue. The D gene is left open where the match is weak. The size entry is marked missing in some rows and otherwise reads once, few, many or a size class.

d_call clone_size j_call v_call cdr3_nt cdr3_aa
TRBD1 NA TRBJ1-2 TRBV5-1 TGCGCCAGCAGCTTGGGGGCAGGGGGCGACCCTTATGGCTACACCTTC CASSLGAGGDPYGYTF
TRBD2 NA TRBJ2-3 TRBV28 TGTGCCAGCAGCCGCGGGGGACCGTTCACAGATACGCAGTATTTT CASSRGGPFTDTQYF
TRBD1 NA TRBJ2-5 TRBV29-1 TGCAGCGTTGTGCCGACAGGGGGACGGGAGACCCAGTACTTC CSVVPTGGRETQYF
TRBD2 few TRBJ2-5 TRBV28 TGTGCCACTAACCCCGCTAGCGGAGAGACCCAGTACTTC CATNPASGETQYF
NA many TRBJ2-3 TRBV2 TGTGCCAGCAGCCCAAGCTTGGCCACAGATACGCAGTATTTT CASSPSLATDTQYF
TRBD2 NA TRBJ2-5 TRBV6-2/TRBV6-3 TGTGCCAGCAGTTCCGGACCGGGACTACATGAGACCCAGTACTTC CASSSGPGLHETQYF
TRBD1 many TRBJ1-1 TRBV7-2 TGTGCCAGCAGCTTACCAAAGGGACAGAAGTCTTTCTTT CASSLPKGQKSFF
TRBD1 few TRBJ2-3 TRBV19 TGTGCCAGTAGCGACAGGGTAATTTCGGATACGCAGTATTTT CASSDRVISDTQYF
TRBD2 NA TRBJ2-7 TRBV5-1 TGCGCCAGCAGCCCCGGGAGGGGACTAAGCTCCTACGAGCAGTACTTC CASSPGRGLSSYEQYF
NA many TRBJ2-7 TRBV19 TGTGCCAGTAGTTTAATACATACAGGACCAAAGTATTACGAGCAGTACTTC CASSLIHTGPKYYEQYF
NA NA TRBJ1-3 TRBV7-2 TGTGCCAGCAGCTTGAGTTATAGATGGCGCTCTGGAAACACCATCTATTTT CASSLSYRWRSGNTIYF
NA NA TRBJ2-1 TRBV20-1 TGCAGTGCTAAAAGGGGATGGAATGAGCAGTTCTTC CSAKRGWNEQFF
NA NA TRBJ1-2 TRBV30 TGTGCCTGGCAGACTGTCAAGGTTGGCTACACCTTC CAWQTVKVGYTF
TRBD1 NA TRBJ2-7 TRBV7-2 TGTGCCAGCAGTTCCGGGACAGGGGTGGGATACGAGCAGTACTTC CASSSGTGVGYEQYF
TRBD2 few TRBJ2-1 TRBV12-3/TRBV12-4 TGTGCCAGCAGTCTTACTAGCGGCCCGCCCCCCTACAATGAGCAGTTCTTC CASSLTSGPPPYNEQFF
NA few TRBJ2-7 TRBV7-9 TGTGCCAGCCTCGGTGAAAGCCACGCCACATACGAGCAGTACTTC CASLGESHATYEQYF
TRBD2 NA TRBJ2-7 TRBV5-6 TGTGCCAGCAGCTTGATGAAAGCGGGACGCTCCTTACGCGATTACGAGCAGTACTTC CASSLMKAGRSLRDYEQYF
TRBD1 many TRBJ2-5 TRBV3-1 TGTGCCAGCAGCCCGGGACAGGGGAAAGAGACCCAGTACTTC CASSPGQGKETQYF